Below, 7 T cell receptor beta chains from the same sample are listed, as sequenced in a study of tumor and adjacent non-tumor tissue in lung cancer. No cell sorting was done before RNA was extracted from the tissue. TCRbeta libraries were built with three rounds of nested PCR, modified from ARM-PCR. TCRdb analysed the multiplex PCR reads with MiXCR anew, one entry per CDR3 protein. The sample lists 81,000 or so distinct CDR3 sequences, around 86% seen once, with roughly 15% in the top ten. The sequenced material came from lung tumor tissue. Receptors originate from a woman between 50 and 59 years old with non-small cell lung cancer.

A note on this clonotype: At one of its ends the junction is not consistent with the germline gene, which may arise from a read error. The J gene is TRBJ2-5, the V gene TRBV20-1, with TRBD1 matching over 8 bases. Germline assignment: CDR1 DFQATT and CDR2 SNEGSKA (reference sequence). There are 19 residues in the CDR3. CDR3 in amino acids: CSARGQVRSQLELQETQYF. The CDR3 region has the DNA TGCAGTGCTAGGGGACAGGTGAGGTCCCAACTAGAGCTCCAAGAGACTCAGTACTTC.

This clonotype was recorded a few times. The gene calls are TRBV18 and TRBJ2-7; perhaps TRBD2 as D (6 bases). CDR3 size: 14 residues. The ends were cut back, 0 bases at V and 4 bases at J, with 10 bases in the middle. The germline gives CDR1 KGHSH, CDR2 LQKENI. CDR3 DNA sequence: TGTGCCAGCTCACCACCACCGGGGGTATACGAGCAGTACTTC. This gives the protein CASSPPPGVYEQYF. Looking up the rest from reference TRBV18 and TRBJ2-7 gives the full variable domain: NAGVMQNPRHLVRRRGQEARLRCSPMKGHSHVYWYRQLPEEGLKFMVYLQKENIIDESGMPKERFSAEFPKEGPSILRIQQVVRGDSAAYFCASSPPPGVYEQYFGPGTRLTVT.

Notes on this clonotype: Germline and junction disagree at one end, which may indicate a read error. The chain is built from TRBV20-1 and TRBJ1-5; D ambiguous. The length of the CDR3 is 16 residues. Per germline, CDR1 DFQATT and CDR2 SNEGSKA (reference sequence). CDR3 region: CGASEISGHINQPQHF. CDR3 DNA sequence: TGCGGTGCTAGTGAAATCTCCGGCCATATCAATCAGCCCCAGCATTTT.

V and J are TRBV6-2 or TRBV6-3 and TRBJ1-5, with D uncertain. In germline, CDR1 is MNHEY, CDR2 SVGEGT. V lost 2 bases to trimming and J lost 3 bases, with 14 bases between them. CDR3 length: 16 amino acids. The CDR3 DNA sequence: TGTGCCAGCAGTTACCACTCCAGGCGCTACAATCAGCCCCAGCATTTT. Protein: CASSYHSRRYNQPQHF.

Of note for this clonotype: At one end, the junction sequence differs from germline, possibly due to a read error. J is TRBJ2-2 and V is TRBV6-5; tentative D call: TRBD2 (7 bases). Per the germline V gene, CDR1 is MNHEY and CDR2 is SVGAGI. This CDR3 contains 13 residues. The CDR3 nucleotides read TGTGCCAGCAGGCCCAGGGGTCACGGGGGGCTGTTCTTT. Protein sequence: CASRPRGHGGLFF.

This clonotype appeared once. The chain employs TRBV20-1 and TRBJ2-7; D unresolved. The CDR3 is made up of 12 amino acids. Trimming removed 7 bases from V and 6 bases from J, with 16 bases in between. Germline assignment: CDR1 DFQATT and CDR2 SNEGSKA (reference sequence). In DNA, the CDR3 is TGCAGTGTAGGTGCATTGGGCTGCGAGCAGTACTTC. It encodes CSVGALGCEQYF.

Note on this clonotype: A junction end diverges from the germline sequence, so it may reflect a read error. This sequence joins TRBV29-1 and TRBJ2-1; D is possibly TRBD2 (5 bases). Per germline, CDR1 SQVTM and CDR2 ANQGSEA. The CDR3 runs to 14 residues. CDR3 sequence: CRVEGHTRAWEQFF. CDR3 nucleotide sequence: TGCAGAGTTGAAGGGCACACGAGGGCATGGGAGCAGTTCTTC.